This paragraph covers one T cell receptor (beta chain) sequence. J was trimmed by 8 bases and V by 5 bases; bases with no gene match: 3. Germline V lookup: CDR1 SQVTM, CDR2 ANQGSEA. This CDR3 region has 11 residues. These data belong to a study of CD8+ T cells in alopecia areata. Treatment noted: oral pan-JAK inhibitor, 5-10 mg twice daily. Obtained from alopecia areata patients were lesional scalp punch biopsies along with peripheral blood. It was cDNA, reverse transcribed from extracted RNA, that served as the sequencing template. Sequencing was performed with immunoSEQ multiplex PCR; in TCRdb, only in-frame clones are kept and a portion is missing. The sample yields roughly 190,000 clones, 55% to 70% seen once.

Here the sequenced sample was CD4+ T cells sorted from blood, taken at week 4, from a patient treated with tofacitinib. The receptor was isolated from a human donor with alopecia areata. This sequence joins TRBV29-1 and TRBJ1-2; TRBD1 agrees at 9 bases. As DNA, the CDR3 is TGCAGCGTTACAACAGGGGGCGGCTACACCTTC. Encoded protein: CSVTTGGGYTF.